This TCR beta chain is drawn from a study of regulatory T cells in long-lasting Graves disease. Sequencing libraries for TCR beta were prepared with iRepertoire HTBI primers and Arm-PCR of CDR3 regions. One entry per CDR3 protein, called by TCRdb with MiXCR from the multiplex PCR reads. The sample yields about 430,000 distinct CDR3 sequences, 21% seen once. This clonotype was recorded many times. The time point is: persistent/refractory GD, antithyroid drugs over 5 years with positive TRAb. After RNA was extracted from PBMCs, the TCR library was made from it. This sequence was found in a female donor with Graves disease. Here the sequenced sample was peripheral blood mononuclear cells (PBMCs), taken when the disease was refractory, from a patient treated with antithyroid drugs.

CDR3 sequence reads: CASSGRGREQYF. CDR3 DNA: TGTGCCAGCAGCGGAAGGGGGCGCGAGCAGTACTTC. The J gene is TRBJ2-7, the V gene TRBV11-2, with 7 bases aligning to TRBD1. V lost 5 bases, J lost 6 bases, and 4 bases stayed unmatched. The CDR3 loop spans 12 amino acids. CDR1 is SGHAT and CDR2 is FQNNGV in the germline V gene.